These 19 T cell receptor beta chains originate from one sample sequenced in a study of blood T cell repertoires in COVID-19. Measured with immunoSEQ multiplex PCR; TCRdb has only the in-frame clones, and not every one. The profile shows approximately 170,000 clones, about 83% of them singletons. The specimen was peripheral blood. All receptors come from a man in his forties or fifties who had recovered from COVID-19.

The rearrangement joins TRBV13 to TRBJ2-5; D possibly corresponds to TRBD2 (5 bases). From germline, CDR1 is PRHDT and CDR2 FYEKMQ (reference sequence). The CDR3 runs to 14 residues. With 5 bases removed from V and 5 bases from J, the gap between germline ends came to 15 bases. As DNA, the CDR3 is TGTGCCAGCAGCCTCAGACGGGATAAGGAGACCCAGTACTTC. Its translation is CASSLRRDKETQYF.

This chain uses TRBV7-9 with TRBJ2-5; D is ambiguous. CDR3 length equals 14 residues. CDR1 SEHNR and CDR2 FQNEAQ come from the germline V gene (reference sequence). V dropped 1 base and J dropped 1 base, with 7 bases sitting between them. The CDR3 bases are TGTGCCAGCAGCTTAGGGCAGATCCAAGAGACCCAGTACTTC. Protein: CASSLGQIQETQYF.

This chain connects TRBV18 to TRBJ2-4; the match to TRBD1 covers 10 bases. The V and J ends lost 2 bases and 1 base, in that order; junction bases with no gene match: 8. This CDR3 comprises 18 residues. The germline V gene encodes CDR1 KGHSH and CDR2 LQKENI. The CDR3 DNA reads TGTGCCAGCTCACCATCTTTTCGGGACAGGGGCGCCAAAAACATTCAGTACTTC. This codes for CASSPSFRDRGAKNIQYF.

This rearrangement joins TRBV3-1 (or the pseudogene TRBV3-2) to TRBJ1-4; D is ambiguous. CDR3 length: 13 amino acids. The V end lost 1 base, the J end lost 8 bases, and 8 bases lay between the germline ends. In germline, CDR1 is LGHDT, CDR2 YNNKEL (reference sequence). The CDR3 is CASSQGVREKLFF. CDR3 in DNA: TGTGCCAGCAGCCAAGGGGTGAGGGAAAAACTGTTTTTT.

The chain uses TRBV3-1 (or the pseudogene TRBV3-2) and TRBJ1-1; unclear D gene. V lost 2 bases and J lost 5, with 21 bases in between. This CDR3 is 17 amino acids long. Germline assignment: CDR1 LGHDT and CDR2 YNNKEL (reference sequence). CDR3 DNA: TGTGCCAGCAGCCAATACGCGCAATACCGAGGAGGGACTGAAGCTTTCTTT. Translated: CASSQYAQYRGGTEAFF.

This chain links TRBV7-2 with TRBJ1-5; D possibly corresponds to TRBD1 (5 bases). Trimming left V 1 base short and J 2 bases short, with 9 bases between. Germline V lookup: CDR1 SGHTA, CDR2 FQGNSA. This CDR3 has 15 amino acids. CDR3 sequence reads: CASSLVGGGNQPQHF. The DNA of the CDR3 is TGTGCCAGCAGCTTAGTGGGGGGTGGCAATCAGCCCCAGCATTTT. Filled out from reference TRBV7-2 and TRBJ1-5, the complete variable domain reads GAGVSQSPSNKVTEKGKDVELRCDPISGHTALYWYRQSLGQGLEFLIYFQGNSAPDKSGLPSDRFSAERTGGSVSTLTIQRTQQEDSAVYLCASSLVGGGNQPQHFGDGTRLSIL.

This rearrangement joins TRBV5-6 to TRBJ1-2; D is uncertain. The CDR3 spans 13 residues. From germline, CDR1 is SGHDT and CDR2 YYEEEE. The V end was cut by 2 bases, the J end by 6 bases, with 11 bases between. CDR3 sequence: CASSLLPGNGYTF. The CDR3, as DNA: TGTGCCAGCAGCTTACTTCCCGGGAATGGCTACACCTTC.

The chain has TRBV5-4 and TRBJ2-3, with D perhaps TRBD2 (6 bases). The ends were cut back, 5 bases at V and 0 bases at J, with 10 bases in the middle. The CDR3 spans 14 residues. Per germline, CDR1 SGHNT and CDR2 YYREEE (reference sequence). This CDR3 is CASRISGSTDTQYF. The CDR3, as DNA: TGTGCCAGCAGAATAAGCGGGAGCACAGATACGCAGTATTTT.

The genes are TRBV5-6 and TRBJ2-5; 8 bases fit TRBD2. The CDR3 runs 14 residues. V was clipped by 4 bases and J by 3 bases; unmatched bases: 5. Looked up from germline, CDR1 is SGHDT and CDR2 is YYEEEE. The CDR3 spells CASSPGTSKETQYF. CDR3 nucleotide sequence: TGTGCCAGCAGCCCCGGGACTAGTAAAGAGACCCAGTACTTC.

The chain couples TRBV5-1 to TRBJ2-5, with D perhaps TRBD1 (7 bases). There are 15 residues in the CDR3. Germline assignment: CDR1 SGHRS and CDR2 YFSETQ. Trimming pared 2 bases from V and 3 bases from J, leaving 14 bases between. The CDR3 reads CASSFGGGREETQYF. As DNA, the CDR3 is TGCGCCAGCAGCTTCGGAGGGGGCAGGGAAGAGACCCAGTACTTC.

The gene calls are TRBV6-5 and TRBJ2-3; perhaps TRBD2 as D (6 bases). V shed 4 bases and J shed 0 bases, with 14 bases lying between them. The CDR3 sequence is 16 residues long. Per germline, CDR1 MNHEY and CDR2 SVGAGI. The CDR3 here is CASSLLASGSTDTQYF. In DNA, the CDR3 is TGTGCCAGCAGTTTGTTAGCCAGCGGGAGCACAGATACGCAGTATTTT.

The V gene is TRBV13, the J gene TRBJ2-7; 7 bases agree with TRBD1. The CDR3 loop spans 14 amino acids. V lost 1 base, J lost 4 bases, and 4 bases stayed unmatched. CDR1 is PRHDT, CDR2 FYEKMQ, per germline (reference sequence). In nucleotides, the CDR3 is TGTGCCAGCAGCTTAGAGGGGGCGCGGTACGAGCAGTACTTC. Encoded protein: CASSLEGARYEQYF.

The CDR3 region has the DNA TGTGCCAGCAGTTTACTCGACGGGGGGTCGCCCTACGAGCAGTACTTC. Translated, it gives CASSLLDGGSPYEQYF. V usage is TRBV27 and J usage is TRBJ2-7; 7 bases are a match to TRBD2. Looked up from germline, CDR1 is MNHEY and CDR2 is SMNVEV (reference sequence). Trimming cost V 2 bases and J 2 bases; bases outside gene matches: 9. The CDR3 runs 16 residues.

In its sample, this clone was seen a few times. The CDR3 spells CASSPTGNYGYTF. The CDR3 coding sequence is TGTGCCAGCAGCCCAACAGGGAACTATGGCTACACCTTC. V usage is TRBV5-4 and J usage is TRBJ1-2; D might be TRBD1 (6 bases). Looked up from germline, CDR1 is SGHNT and CDR2 is YYREEE (reference sequence). This CDR3 has 13 amino acids. Trimming removed 4 bases at V and 2 bases at J, with 9 bases between.

The chain couples TRBV19 to TRBJ2-7; tentative D call: TRBD1 (7 bases). Germline V gives CDR1 LNHDA, CDR2 SQIVND (reference sequence). With 3 bases removed from V and 6 bases from J, the gap between germline ends came to 12 bases. CDR3 length: 13 residues. The CDR3 here is CASSIQGGGEQYF. The CDR3 coding sequence is TGTGCCAGTAGTATTCAGGGGGGCGGCGAGCAGTACTTC.

V usage is TRBV19 and J usage is TRBJ2-3; 7 bases line up with TRBD2. The ends lost 3 bases at V and 4 bases at J; junction bases unmatched: 13. The CDR3 is 17 amino acids. Germline assignment: CDR1 LNHDA and CDR2 SQIVND (reference sequence). CDR3 protein: CASSMKRGGSWADTQYF. Here the CDR3 DNA reads TGTGCCAGTAGTATGAAAAGGGGCGGGAGCTGGGCAGATACGCAGTATTTT.

The sample holds a few counts of this clone. The gene calls are TRBV7-6 and TRBJ2-7; a weak D match, TRBD1 (7 bases). V was pared by 0 bases and J by 4 bases, with 13 bases between. This CDR3 has 15 residues. Germline loops: CDR1 SGHVS, CDR2 FNYEAQ. The CDR3 here is CASSLARGDGYEQYF. The CDR3 nucleotides read TGTGCCAGCAGCTTAGCCAGGGGGGACGGGTACGAGCAGTACTTC.

J is TRBJ2-7 and V is TRBV6-1; 7 nucleotides agree with TRBD1. CDR1 and CDR2 from the germline V gene are MNHNS and SASEGT. The CDR3 is 14 amino acids. Losses at the gene ends were 3 bases for V and 0 bases for J; bases not matched to a gene: 2. CDR3 nucleotides: TGTGCCAGCAGTGATTGGACAGGCTCCTACGAGCAGTACTTC. Protein product: CASSDWTGSYEQYF.

This chain connects TRBV18 to TRBJ2-3, with D tentatively TRBD2 (7 bases). The CDR3 is made up of 15 amino acids. Germline loops: CDR1 KGHSH, CDR2 LQKENI. The V end was cut by 6 bases, the J end by 0 bases, with 13 bases between. The CDR3 DNA is TGTGCCAGCTCCCTAAGGGGGGGTAGCACAGATACGCAGTATTTT. It translates to CASSLRGGSTDTQYF.